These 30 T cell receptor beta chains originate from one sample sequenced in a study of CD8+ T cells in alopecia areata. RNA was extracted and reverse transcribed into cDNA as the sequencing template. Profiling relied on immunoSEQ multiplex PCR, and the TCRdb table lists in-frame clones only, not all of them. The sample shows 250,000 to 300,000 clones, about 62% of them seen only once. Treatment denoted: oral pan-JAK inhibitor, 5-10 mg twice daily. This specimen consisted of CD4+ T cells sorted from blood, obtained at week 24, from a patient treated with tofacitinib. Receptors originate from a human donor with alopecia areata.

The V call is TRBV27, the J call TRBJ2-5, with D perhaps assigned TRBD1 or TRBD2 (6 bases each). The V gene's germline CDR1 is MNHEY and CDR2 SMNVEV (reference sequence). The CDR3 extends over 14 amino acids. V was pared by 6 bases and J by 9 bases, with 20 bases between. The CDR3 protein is CASSRRGGGEAQYF. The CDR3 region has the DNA TGTGCCAGCAGCCGAAGAGGGGGTGGGGAGGCCCAGTACTTC.

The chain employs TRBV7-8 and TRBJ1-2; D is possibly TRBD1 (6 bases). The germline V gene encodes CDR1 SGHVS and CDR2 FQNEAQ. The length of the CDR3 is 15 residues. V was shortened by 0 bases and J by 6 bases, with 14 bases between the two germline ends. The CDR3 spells CASSLARHRANGYTF. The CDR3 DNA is TGTGCCAGCAGCTTAGCGCGGCACAGGGCTAATGGCTACACCTTC.

In DNA form, the CDR3 reads TGTGCCAGCAGCTCTCCCGACCGCCTCTCCTACGAGCAGTACTTC. Its protein is CASSSPDRLSYEQYF. The V gene is TRBV7-2, the J gene TRBJ2-7; D unresolved. The CDR3 has 15 amino acids. CDR1 is SGHTA, CDR2 FQGNSA, per germline. V dropped 4 bases and J dropped 0 bases, with 13 bases sitting between them.

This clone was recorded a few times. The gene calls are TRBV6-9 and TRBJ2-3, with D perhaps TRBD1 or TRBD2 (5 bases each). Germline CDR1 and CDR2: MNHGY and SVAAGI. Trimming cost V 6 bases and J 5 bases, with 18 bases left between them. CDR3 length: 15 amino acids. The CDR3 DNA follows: TGTGCCAGCAGCTGTCGCCAGGGACGAGGAGATACGCAGTATTTT. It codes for CASSCRQGRGDTQYF.

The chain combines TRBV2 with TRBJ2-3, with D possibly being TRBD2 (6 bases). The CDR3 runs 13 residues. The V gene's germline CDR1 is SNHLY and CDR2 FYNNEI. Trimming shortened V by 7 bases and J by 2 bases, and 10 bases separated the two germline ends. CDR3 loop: CASTPGLTDTQYF. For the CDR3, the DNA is TGTGCCAGCACCCCGGGACTCACAGATACGCAGTATTTT.

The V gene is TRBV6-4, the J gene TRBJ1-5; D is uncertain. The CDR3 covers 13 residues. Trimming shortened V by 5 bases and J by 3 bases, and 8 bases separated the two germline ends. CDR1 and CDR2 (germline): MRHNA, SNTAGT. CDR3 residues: CASSPYFNQPQHF. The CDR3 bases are TGTGCCAGCAGTCCTTACTTCAATCAGCCCCAGCATTTT.

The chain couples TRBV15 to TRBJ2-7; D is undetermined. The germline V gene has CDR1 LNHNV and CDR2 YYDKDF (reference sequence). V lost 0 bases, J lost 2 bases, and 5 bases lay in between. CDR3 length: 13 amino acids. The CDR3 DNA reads TGTGCCACCAGCAGAGATCCCACCTACGAGCAGTACTTC. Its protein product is CATSRDPTYEQYF.

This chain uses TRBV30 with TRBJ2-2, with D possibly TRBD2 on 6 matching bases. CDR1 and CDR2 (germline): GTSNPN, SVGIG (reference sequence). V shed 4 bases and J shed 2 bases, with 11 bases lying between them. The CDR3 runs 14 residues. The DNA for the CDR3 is TGTGCCTGGATCGGAGGGGCTAACACCGGGGAGCTGTTTTTT. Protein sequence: CAWIGGANTGELFF.

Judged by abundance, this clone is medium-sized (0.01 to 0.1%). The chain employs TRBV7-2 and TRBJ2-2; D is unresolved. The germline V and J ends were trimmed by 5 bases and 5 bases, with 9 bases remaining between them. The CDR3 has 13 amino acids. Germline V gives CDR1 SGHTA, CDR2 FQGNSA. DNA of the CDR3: TGTGCCAGCAGCCCGCGTGGGACCGGGGAGCTGTTTTTT. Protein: CASSPRGTGELFF. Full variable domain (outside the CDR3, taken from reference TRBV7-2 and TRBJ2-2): GAGVSQSPSNKVTEKGKDVELRCDPISGHTALYWYRQSLGQGLEFLIYFQGNSAPDKSGLPSDRFSAERTGGSVSTLTIQRTQQEDSAVYLCASSPRGTGELFFGEGSRLTVL.

The CDR3 region is CASSFSEGRADTQYF. The CDR3 bases are TGCGCCAGCAGCTTCTCAGAGGGTCGGGCAGATACGCAGTATTTT. The V gene is TRBV5-1, the J gene TRBJ2-3, with D maybe TRBD2 (5 bases). Germline loops: CDR1 SGHRS, CDR2 YFSETQ. This CDR3 spans 15 amino acids. V lost 2 bases and J 4 bases, leaving 14 bases between the germline ends.

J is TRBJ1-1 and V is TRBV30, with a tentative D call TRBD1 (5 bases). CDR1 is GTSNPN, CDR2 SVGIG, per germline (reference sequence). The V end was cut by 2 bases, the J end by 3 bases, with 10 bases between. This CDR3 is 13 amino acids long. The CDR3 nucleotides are TGTGCCTGGAGTTTACAGGTGGACACTGAAGCTTTCTTT. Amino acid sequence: CAWSLQVDTEAFF. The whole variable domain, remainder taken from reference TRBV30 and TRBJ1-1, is SQTIHQWPATLVQPVGSPLSLECTVEGTSNPNLYWYRQAAGRGLQLLFYSVGIGQISSEVPQNLSASRPQDRQFILSSKKLLLSDSGFYLCAWSLQVDTEAFFGQGTRLTVV.

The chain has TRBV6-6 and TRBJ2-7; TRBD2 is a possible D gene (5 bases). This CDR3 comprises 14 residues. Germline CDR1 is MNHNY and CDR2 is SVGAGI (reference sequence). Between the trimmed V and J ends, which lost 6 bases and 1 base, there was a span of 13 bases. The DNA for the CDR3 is TGTGCCAGCAGGAAAAGGGAGATATCCTACGAGCAGTACTTC. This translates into CASRKREISYEQYF.

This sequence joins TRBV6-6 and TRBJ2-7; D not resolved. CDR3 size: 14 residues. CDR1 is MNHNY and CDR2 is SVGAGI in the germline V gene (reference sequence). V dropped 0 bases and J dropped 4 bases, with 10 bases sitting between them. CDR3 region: CASSYSTRSYEQYF. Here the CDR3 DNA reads TGTGCCAGCAGTTACTCAACAAGATCTTACGAGCAGTACTTC.

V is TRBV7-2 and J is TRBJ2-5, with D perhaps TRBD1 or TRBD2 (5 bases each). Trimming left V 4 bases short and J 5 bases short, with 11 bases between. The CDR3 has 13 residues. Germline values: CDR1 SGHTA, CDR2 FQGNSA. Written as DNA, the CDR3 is TGTGCCAGCAGCTCTCGGGGCGATGAGACCCAGTACTTC. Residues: CASSSRGDETQYF. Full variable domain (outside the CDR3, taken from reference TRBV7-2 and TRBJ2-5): GAGVSQSPSNKVTEKGKDVELRCDPISGHTALYWYRQSLGQGLEFLIYFQGNSAPDKSGLPSDRFSAERTGGSVSTLTIQRTQQEDSAVYLCASSSRGDETQYFGPGTRLLVL.

The CDR3 region has the DNA TGTGCCACCGCTACAAGAGGCAGGCCCTACGAGCAGTACTTC. It is translated as CATATRGRPYEQYF. The chain joins TRBV6-5 to TRBJ2-7; D gene unclear. Germline V gene data show CDR1 as MNHEY and CDR2 as SVGAGI. The CDR3 totals 14 residues. V shed 10 bases and J shed 2 bases, with 18 bases lying between them.

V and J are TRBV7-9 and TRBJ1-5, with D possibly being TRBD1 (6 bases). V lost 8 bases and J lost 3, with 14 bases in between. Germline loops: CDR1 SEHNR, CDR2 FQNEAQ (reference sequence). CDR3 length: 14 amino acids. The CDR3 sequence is CASGQQGSNQPQHF. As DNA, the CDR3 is TGTGCCAGCGGTCAACAGGGTTCCAATCAGCCCCAGCATTTT.

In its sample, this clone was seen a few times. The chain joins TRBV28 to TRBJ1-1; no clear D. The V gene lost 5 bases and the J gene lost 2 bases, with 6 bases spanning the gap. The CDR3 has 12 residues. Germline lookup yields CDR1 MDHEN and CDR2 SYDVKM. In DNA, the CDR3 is TGTGCCAGCAGTACCACTAACACTGAAGCTTTCTTT. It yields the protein CASSTTNTEAFF.

The CDR3 nucleotides read TGCAGTGCTAGGCACAATGAGCAGTTCTTC. Its protein product is CSARHNEQFF. J is TRBJ2-1 and V is TRBV20-1, with D unresolved. This CDR3 is 10 amino acids long. Trimming removed 3 bases at V and 5 bases at J, with 2 bases between. Germline V CDR1 and CDR2: DFQATT, SNEGSKA (reference sequence).

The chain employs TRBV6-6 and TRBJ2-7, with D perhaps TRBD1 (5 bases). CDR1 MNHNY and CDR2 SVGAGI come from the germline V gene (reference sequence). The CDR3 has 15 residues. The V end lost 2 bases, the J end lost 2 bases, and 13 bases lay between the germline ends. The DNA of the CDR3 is TGTGCCAGCAGTTACAGGACAAACCCTCCCTACGAGCAGTACTTC. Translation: CASSYRTNPPYEQYF.

CDR3 sequence reads: CASSLAYNEQFF. The DNA of the CDR3 is TGTGCCAGCAGCTTGGCGTACAATGAGCAGTTCTTC. The V call is TRBV7-9, the J call TRBJ2-1; the D is unclear. The CDR3 spans 12 residues. Germline V gene sequence: CDR1 SEHNR, CDR2 FQNEAQ (reference sequence). Trimming pared 3 bases from V and 4 bases from J, leaving 4 bases between. The full variable domain, with the rest looked up from reference TRBV7-9 and TRBJ2-1, is DTGVSQNPRHKITKRGQNVTFRCDPISEHNRLYWYRQTLGQGPEFLTYFQNEAQLEKSRLLSDRFSAERPKGSFSTLEIQRTEQGDSAMYLCASSLAYNEQFFGPGTRLTVL.

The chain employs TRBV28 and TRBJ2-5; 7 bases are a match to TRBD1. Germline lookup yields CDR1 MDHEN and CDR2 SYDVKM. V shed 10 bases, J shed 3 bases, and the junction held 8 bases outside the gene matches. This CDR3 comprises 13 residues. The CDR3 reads CATNLGTEETQYF. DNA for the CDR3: TGTGCCACCAACTTGGGGACAGAAGAGACCCAGTACTTC.

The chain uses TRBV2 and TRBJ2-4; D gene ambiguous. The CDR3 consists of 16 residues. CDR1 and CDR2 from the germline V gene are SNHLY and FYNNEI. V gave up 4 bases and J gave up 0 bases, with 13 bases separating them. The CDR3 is CASSADAYLAKNIQYF. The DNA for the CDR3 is TGTGCCAGCAGTGCCGACGCCTATCTAGCCAAAAACATTCAGTACTTC.

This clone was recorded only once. For the CDR3, the DNA is TGTGCCAGCAGCCTGACAGGGATGAACACTGAAGCTTTCTTT. Protein sequence: CASSLTGMNTEAFF. V gene TRBV27 combines with J gene TRBJ1-1; 7 nucleotides align to TRBD1. Germline V CDR1 and CDR2: MNHEY, SMNVEV (reference sequence). Germline trimming cut 6 bases from V and 0 bases from J; bases unmatched to any gene: 4. There are 14 residues in the CDR3.

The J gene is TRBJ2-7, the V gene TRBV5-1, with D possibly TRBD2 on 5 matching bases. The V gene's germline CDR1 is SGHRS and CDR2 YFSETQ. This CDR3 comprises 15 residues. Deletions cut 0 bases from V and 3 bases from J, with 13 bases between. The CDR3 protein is CASSLASLGSYEQYF. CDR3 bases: TGCGCCAGCAGCTTGGCGTCGCTGGGGAGCTACGAGCAGTACTTC.

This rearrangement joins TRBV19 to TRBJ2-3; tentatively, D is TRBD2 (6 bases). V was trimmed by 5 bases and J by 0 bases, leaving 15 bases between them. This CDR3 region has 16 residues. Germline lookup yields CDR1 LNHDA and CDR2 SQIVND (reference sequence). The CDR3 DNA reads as TGTGCCAGTAGTCCACGACTAGGTATTAGCACAGATACGCAGTATTTT. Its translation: CASSPRLGISTDTQYF.

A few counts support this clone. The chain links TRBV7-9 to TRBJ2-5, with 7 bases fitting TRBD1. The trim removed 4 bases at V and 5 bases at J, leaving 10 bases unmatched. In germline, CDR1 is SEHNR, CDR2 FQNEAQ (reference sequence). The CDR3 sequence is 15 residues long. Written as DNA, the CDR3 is TGTGCCAGCAGCTCCTCGACAGGGAGATCGGAGACCCAGTACTTC. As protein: CASSSSTGRSETQYF.

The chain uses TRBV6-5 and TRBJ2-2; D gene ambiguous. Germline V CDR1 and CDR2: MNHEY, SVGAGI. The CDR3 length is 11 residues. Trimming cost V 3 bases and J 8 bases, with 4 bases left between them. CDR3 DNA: TGTGCCAGCAGTTATGAAGGGGAGCTGTTTTTT. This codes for CASSYEGELFF.

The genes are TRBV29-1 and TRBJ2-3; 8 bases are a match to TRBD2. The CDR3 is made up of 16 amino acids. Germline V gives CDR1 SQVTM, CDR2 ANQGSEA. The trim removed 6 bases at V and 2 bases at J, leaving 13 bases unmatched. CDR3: CSVPLLAATPTDTQYF. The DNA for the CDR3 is TGCAGCGTGCCTTTACTAGCGGCCACACCCACAGATACGCAGTATTTT.

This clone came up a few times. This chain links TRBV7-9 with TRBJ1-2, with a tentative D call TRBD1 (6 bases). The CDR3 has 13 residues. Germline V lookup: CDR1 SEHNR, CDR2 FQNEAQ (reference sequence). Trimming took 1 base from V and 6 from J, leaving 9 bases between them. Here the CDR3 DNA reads TGTGCCAGCAGCTTAGACAGGGCAGATGGCTACACCTTC. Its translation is CASSLDRADGYTF.

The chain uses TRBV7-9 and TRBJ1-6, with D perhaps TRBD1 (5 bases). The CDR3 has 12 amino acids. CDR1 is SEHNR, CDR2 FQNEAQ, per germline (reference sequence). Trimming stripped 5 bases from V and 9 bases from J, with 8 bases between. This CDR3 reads CASSTGGSPLHF. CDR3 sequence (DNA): TGTGCCAGCAGCACCGGGGGTTCACCCCTCCACTTT.